These 19 T cell receptor beta chains came from one sample sequenced in a study of memory CD4+ T cells and cytomegalovirus serostatus. Measured with immunoSEQ multiplex PCR; TCRdb has only the in-frame clones, and not every one. The table records more than 55,000 clones, around 83% of them present only once. Single viable CD3+CD4+CD8-CD45RO+ cells were sorted as the memory CD4+ T cells. Sequencing used memory CD4+ T cells from blood. The receptors here all came from an adult in good health and CMV-seronegative.

The rearrangement links TRBV23-1 to TRBJ2-2; TRBD2 aligns across 8 bases. TRBV23-1 has ORF status, its function being uncertain. This CDR3 comprises 13 residues. Trimming at V came to 6 bases and at J to 13 bases, leaving 10 bases not matched to a gene. The CDR3 sequence: CASRPPAGVGLFF. DNA of the CDR3: TGCGCCAGCAGACCCCCAGCGGGAGTCGGGCTGTTTTTT.

The rearrangement joins TRBV19 to TRBJ2-1, with 8 bases matching TRBD1. The V segment lost 4 bases and the J segment 6 bases; nucleotides outside the gene matches: 8. The CDR3 contains 15 residues. Looked up from germline, CDR1 is LNHDA and CDR2 is SQIVND (reference sequence). The CDR3 protein is CASSTAPGQGNEQFF. CDR3 DNA sequence: TGTGCCAGTAGTACCGCCCCCGGACAGGGCAATGAGCAGTTCTTC.

The V gene is TRBV6-1, the J gene TRBJ1-1; D perhaps matches TRBD1 (5 bases). There are 16 residues in the CDR3. CDR1 is MNHNS, CDR2 SASEGT, per germline. V was shortened by 1 base and J by 1 base, with 13 bases between the two germline ends. The CDR3 DNA follows: TGTGCCAGCAGTGAAGGGAGGCAGGGTCGGAACACTGAAGCTTTCTTT. It specifies CASSEGRQGRNTEAFF.

V and J are TRBV4-2 and TRBJ2-7; 10 bases map to TRBD2. Trimming took 1 base from V and 4 from J; bases not matched to a gene: 7. The CDR3 totals 16 residues. The germline gives CDR1 LGHNA, CDR2 YNFKEQ. CDR3 region: CASSQGQAGGPYEQYF. The CDR3 DNA is TGTGCCAGCAGCCAAGGGCAAGCGGGAGGGCCGTACGAGCAGTACTTC.

This chain joins TRBV7-3 and TRBJ2-2, with 8 positions matching TRBD1. The CDR3 has 16 amino acids. CDR1 and CDR2 (germline): SGHTA, FQGTGA. J gave up 1 base and V 2 bases, and 3 bases lay outside the gene matches. In nucleotides, the CDR3 is TGTGCCAGCAGCTTACAGGGGGCGAGGAACACCGGGGAGCTGTTTTTT. Residues: CASSLQGARNTGELFF.

This rearrangement joins TRBV2 to TRBJ1-1; D is possibly TRBD1 (5 bases). This CDR3 comprises 13 residues. Trimming shortened V by 6 bases and J by 1 base, and 9 bases separated the two germline ends. Germline V gives CDR1 SNHLY, CDR2 FYNNEI. CDR3 nucleotide sequence: TGTGCCAGCAGGGGGGACCCGAACACTGAAGCTTTCTTT. Residues: CASRGDPNTEAFF.

The rearrangement joins TRBV7-2 to TRBJ1-2; a weak D match, TRBD1 (5 bases). V lost 5 bases and J 4 bases, leaving 17 bases between the germline ends. Germline CDR1 is SGHTA and CDR2 is FQGNSA. The CDR3 consists of 15 residues. The CDR3 nucleotides read TGTGCCAGCAGCCCTCCGGGGGGGGATTCCTATGGCTACACCTTC. Residues: CASSPPGGDSYGYTF.

The gene calls are TRBV5-6 and TRBJ1-6, with TRBD1 identical over 8 bases. Trimming at V came to 2 bases and at J to 6 bases, leaving 4 bases not matched to a gene. This CDR3 is built from 15 residues. The germline gives CDR1 SGHDT, CDR2 YYEEEE. The CDR3 protein is CASSLGQGRNSPLHF. The CDR3 bases are TGTGCCAGCAGCTTAGGACAGGGACGTAATTCACCCCTCCACTTT. Supplemented by reference TRBV5-6 and TRBJ1-6, the full variable domain reads DAGVTQSPTHLIKTRGQQVTLRCSPKSGHDTVSWYQQALGQGPQFIFQYYEEEERQRGNFPDRFSGHQFPNYSSELNVNALLLGDSALYLCASSLGQGRNSPLHFGNGTRLTVT.

This chain uses TRBV5-6 with TRBJ2-1; tentative D call: TRBD1 (5 bases). Germline V gene lookup returns CDR1 SGHDT and CDR2 YYEEEE. This CDR3 comprises 13 residues. V lost 5 bases, J lost 6 bases, and 12 bases lay in between. The CDR3 reads CASRGFGANEQFF. The DNA for the CDR3 is TGTGCCAGCAGGGGGTTTGGGGCCAATGAGCAGTTCTTC.

The rearrangement links TRBV7-7 to TRBJ2-1; 7 bases are shared with TRBD2. Germline V lookup: CDR1 SSHAT, CDR2 FNYEAQ (reference sequence). V shed 5 bases, J shed 0 bases, and the junction held 7 bases outside the gene matches. The CDR3 sequence is 16 residues long. The CDR3 protein is CASSQRLASSYNEQFF. The DNA for the CDR3 is TGTGCCAGCAGCCAGAGACTAGCAAGCTCCTACAATGAGCAGTTCTTC.

This chain uses TRBV6-5 with TRBJ1-2; D is unclear. V was cut by 0 bases and J by 7 bases, with 12 bases left in between. Germline V gene sequence: CDR1 MNHEY, CDR2 SVGAGI. CDR3 length equals 14 residues. The DNA for the CDR3 is TGTGCCAGCAGTTACTCCGGTGGGGAGCGTGGCTACACCTTC. Encoded protein: CASSYSGGERGYTF.

This rearrangement joins TRBV27 to TRBJ1-3; tentatively, D is TRBD1 (6 bases). The germline V gene encodes CDR1 MNHEY and CDR2 SMNVEV (reference sequence). The CDR3 runs 15 residues. The V gene lost 4 bases and the J gene lost 0 bases, with 10 bases spanning the gap. The CDR3 protein is CASSSLDSSGNTIYF. CDR3 nucleotides: TGTGCCAGCAGTTCCCTGGACAGCTCTGGAAACACCATATATTTT.

This chain links TRBV11-3 with TRBJ2-6, with D hard to call. Germline V gene sequence: CDR1 SGHNT, CDR2 YENEEA. The CDR3 covers 17 residues. Trimming left V 5 bases short and J 2 bases short, with 16 bases between. The CDR3: CASSPSLGVTGANVLTF. The CDR3 DNA follows: TGTGCCAGCAGCCCCTCCCTCGGTGTAACTGGGGCCAACGTCCTGACTTTC.

The rearrangement uses TRBV16 and TRBJ2-2; D is perhaps TRBD2 (6 bases). CDR1 and CDR2 from the germline V gene are KGHSY and FQNENV. The ends were cut back, 4 bases at V and 4 bases at J, with 13 bases in the middle. The CDR3 runs to 15 residues. Here the CDR3 DNA reads TGTGCCAGCAGCCGTCGCGGGAAAAGCACCGGGGAGCTGTTTTTT. Its translation is CASSRRGKSTGELFF.

J is TRBJ2-5 and V is TRBV5-5, with TRBD2 identical over 11 bases. Germline trimming cut 4 bases from V and 2 bases from J; bases unmatched to any gene: 10. Germline CDR1 SGHKS, CDR2 YYEKEE (reference sequence). The CDR3 contains 17 residues. The CDR3 is CASSPISRTSGQETQYF. The CDR3, as DNA: TGTGCCAGCAGCCCGATTTCCCGGACTAGCGGGCAAGAGACCCAGTACTTC.

V and J are TRBV6-5 and TRBJ2-7, with 9 positions matching TRBD1. This CDR3 contains 15 residues. Looked up from germline, CDR1 is MNHEY and CDR2 is SVGAGI. Trimming cost V 1 base and J 3 bases; bases outside gene matches: 4. This CDR3 is CASSYYRGRIYEQYF. For the CDR3, the DNA is TGTGCCAGCAGTTACTACAGGGGGCGAATCTACGAGCAGTACTTC.

There are a few counts of this clone. The chain combines TRBV19 with TRBJ1-2; TRBD1 agrees at 9 bases. The germline CDR1 and CDR2 sequences are LNHDA and SQIVND (reference sequence). This CDR3 has 15 amino acids. V dropped 9 bases and J dropped 6; count of bases not matched to a gene: 14. CDR3 coding DNA: TGTGCCAGCAACTTACAGGGGGCAAGGGGTGATGGCTACACCTTC. Protein sequence: CASNLQGARGDGYTF.

The V and J genes are TRBV27 and TRBJ2-6; 7 bases are shared with TRBD2. Germline CDR1 MNHEY, CDR2 SMNVEV (reference sequence). The ends lost 8 bases at V and 4 bases at J; junction bases unmatched: 8. The CDR3 is 15 residues long. CDR3 DNA sequence: TGTGCCAGCGGTTGGGGGGGGGAGGGGGCCAACGTCCTGACTTTC. It yields the protein CASGWGGEGANVLTF.

The chain joins TRBV7-3 to TRBJ2-1, with a tentative D call TRBD1 (5 bases). CDR3 length: 14 residues. Germline CDR1 reads SGHTA; CDR2 reads FQGTGA. V gave up 5 bases and J gave up 5 bases, with 13 bases separating them. The CDR3 sequence is CASSPGPRDNEQFF. The DNA for the CDR3 is TGTGCCAGCAGCCCCGGACCCAGGGACAATGAGCAGTTCTTC.